This T cell receptor beta chain was profiled in a study of blood T cells in healthy people across ages. Germline CDR1 is SGHKS and CDR2 is YYEKEE (reference sequence). Trimming cost V 3 bases and J 6 bases, with 15 bases left between them. The CDR3 consists of 14 residues. Only a few counts were recorded for this clonotype. The use of a sample-barcoded 5' primer and a J-beta primer mix characterized a second PCR of roughly 7 to 12 cycles. One entry per CDR3 protein results from TCRdb running MiXCR on the 5' RACE reads. The repertoire holds approximately 880,000 distinct CDR3 sequences, with about 48% as singletons.

The chain is built from TRBV5-5 and TRBJ1-2; possible D gene TRBD1, 5 bases. The TCR comes from a man aged 25 to 45 in good health. The sample consisted of blood. The CDR3 loop is CASSSRGREDGYTF. CDR3 nucleotide sequence: TGTGCCAGCAGCTCCCGGGGCAGGGAGGATGGCTACACCTTC.